The present T cell receptor (beta chain) was sequenced within a study of identical twins. General study points: For monozygotic twins, models underestimated out-of-frame TCR alpha sharing. Fewer insertions were carried by abundant cord blood beta clonotypes, but none was seen in memory repertoires.

This clonotype has a handful of counts. As yet, its antigen is unknown. A universal primer binding site was introduced by template switching. The final cDNA contained unique molecular identifiers. TCRdb fed the 5' RACE reads into MiXCR, producing one record per CDR3 protein. The sample shows roughly 240,000 distinct CDR3 sequences, roughly 7% of them seen only once. Unmatched junction bases numbered 6, after V lost 5 bases and J lost 1 base. Per the germline V gene, CDR1 is KGHSH and CDR2 is LQKENI. This CDR3 comprises 15 residues. In addition, the sample was reused for a study of yellow fever vaccine responses in identical twins.

The sequenced material came from memory (CD45RO+) T cells sorted from blood. The sequence was collected from a woman between 18 and 29 years old in good health. The chain is built from TRBV18 and TRBJ1-1; TRBD1 matches at 8 bases. In DNA form, the CDR3 reads TGTGCCAGCTCAACCACCGGGACAGGGAACACTGAAGCTTTCTTT. This encodes CASSTTGTGNTEAFF.